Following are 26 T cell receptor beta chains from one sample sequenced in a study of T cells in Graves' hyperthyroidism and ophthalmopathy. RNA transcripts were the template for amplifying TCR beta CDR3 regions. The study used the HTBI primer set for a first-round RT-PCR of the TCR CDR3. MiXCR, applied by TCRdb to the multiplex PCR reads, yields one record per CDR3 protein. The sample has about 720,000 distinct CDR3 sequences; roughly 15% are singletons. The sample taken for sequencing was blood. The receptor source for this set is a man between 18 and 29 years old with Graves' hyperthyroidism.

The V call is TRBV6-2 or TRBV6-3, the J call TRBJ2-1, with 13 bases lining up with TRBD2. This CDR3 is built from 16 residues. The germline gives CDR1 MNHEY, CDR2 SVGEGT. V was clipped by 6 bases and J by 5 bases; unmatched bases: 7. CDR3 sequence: CASRLAGGPDHNEQFF. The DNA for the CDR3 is TGTGCCAGCAGACTAGCGGGAGGGCCTGATCACAATGAGCAGTTCTTC.

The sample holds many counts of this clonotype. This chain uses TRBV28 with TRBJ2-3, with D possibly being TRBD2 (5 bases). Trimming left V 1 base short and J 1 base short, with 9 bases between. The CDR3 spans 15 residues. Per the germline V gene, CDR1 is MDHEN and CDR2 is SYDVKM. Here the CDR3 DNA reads TGTGCCAGCAGTTTATACCCCGGGGGCACAGATACGCAGTATTTT. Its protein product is CASSLYPGGTDTQYF.

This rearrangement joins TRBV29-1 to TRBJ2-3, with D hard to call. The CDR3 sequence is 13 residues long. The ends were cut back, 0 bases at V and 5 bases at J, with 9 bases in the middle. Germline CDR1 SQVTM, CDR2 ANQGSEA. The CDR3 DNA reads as TGCAGCGTTGAAGATCTAGTGGAAGATACGCAGTATTTT. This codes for CSVEDLVEDTQYF.

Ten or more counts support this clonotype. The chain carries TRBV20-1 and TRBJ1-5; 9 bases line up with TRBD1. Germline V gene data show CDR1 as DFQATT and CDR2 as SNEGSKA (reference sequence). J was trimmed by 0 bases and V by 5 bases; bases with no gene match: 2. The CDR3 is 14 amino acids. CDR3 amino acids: CSAQQGASNQPQHF. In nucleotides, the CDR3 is TGCAGTGCTCAACAGGGGGCTAGCAATCAGCCCCAGCATTTT.

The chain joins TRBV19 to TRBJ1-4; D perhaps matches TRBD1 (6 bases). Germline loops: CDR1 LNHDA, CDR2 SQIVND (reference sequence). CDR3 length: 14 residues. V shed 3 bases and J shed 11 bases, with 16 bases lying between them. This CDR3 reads CASSIGGGQRKLFF. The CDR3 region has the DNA TGTGCCAGTAGTATTGGAGGGGGGCAAAGGAAACTGTTTTTT.

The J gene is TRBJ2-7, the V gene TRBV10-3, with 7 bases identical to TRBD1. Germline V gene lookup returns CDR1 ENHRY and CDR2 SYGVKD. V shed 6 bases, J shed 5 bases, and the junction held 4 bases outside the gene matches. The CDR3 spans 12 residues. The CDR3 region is CAIRGDSDEQYF. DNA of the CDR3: TGTGCCATCAGGGGGGACAGTGACGAGCAGTACTTC.

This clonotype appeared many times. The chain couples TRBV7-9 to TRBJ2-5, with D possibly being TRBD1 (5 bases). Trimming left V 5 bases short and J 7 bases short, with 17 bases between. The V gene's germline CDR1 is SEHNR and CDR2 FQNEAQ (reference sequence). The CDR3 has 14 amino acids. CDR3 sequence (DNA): TGTGCCAGCAGCCGTGGAATCTACCAGGGGACCCAGTACTTC. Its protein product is CASSRGIYQGTQYF.

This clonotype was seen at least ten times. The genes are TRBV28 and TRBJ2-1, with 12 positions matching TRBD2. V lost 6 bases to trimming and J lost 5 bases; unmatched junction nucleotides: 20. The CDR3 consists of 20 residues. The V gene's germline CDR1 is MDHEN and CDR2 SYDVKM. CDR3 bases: TGTGCCAGCAGCCTTAGCCGGGGGACAACTAGCGGGAGGCGGGACAATGAGCAGTTCTTC. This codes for CASSLSRGTTSGRRDNEQFF.

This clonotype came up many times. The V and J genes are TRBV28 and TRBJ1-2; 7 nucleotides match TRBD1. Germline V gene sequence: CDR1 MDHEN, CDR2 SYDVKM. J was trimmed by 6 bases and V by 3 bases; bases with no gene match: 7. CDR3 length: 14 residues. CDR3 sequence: CASSFGAGGHGYTF. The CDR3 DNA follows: TGTGCCAGCAGTTTTGGGGCAGGGGGTCATGGCTACACCTTC.

The CDR3 DNA sequence: TGTGCCAGCAGTCCGGCCTACAGGAACTATGGCTACACCTTC. This translates into CASSPAYRNYGYTF. The chain employs TRBV6-2 or TRBV6-3 and TRBJ1-2; D possibly corresponds to TRBD1 (5 bases). The germline gives CDR1 MNHEY, CDR2 SVGEGT. The CDR3 is 14 amino acids. Trimming cost V 5 bases and J 2 bases, with 12 bases left between them.

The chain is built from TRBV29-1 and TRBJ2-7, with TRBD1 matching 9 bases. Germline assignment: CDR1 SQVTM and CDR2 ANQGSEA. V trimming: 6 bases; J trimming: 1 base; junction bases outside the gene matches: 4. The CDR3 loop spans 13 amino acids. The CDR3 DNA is TGCAGCGTACCAGGACAGGGGTCCTACGAGCAGTACTTC. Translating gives CSVPGQGSYEQYF.

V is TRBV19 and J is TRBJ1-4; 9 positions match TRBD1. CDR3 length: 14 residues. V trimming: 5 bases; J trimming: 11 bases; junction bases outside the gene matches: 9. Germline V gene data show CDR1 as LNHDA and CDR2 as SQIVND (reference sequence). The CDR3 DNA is TGTGCCAGTAGTTACGGGACAGGGTTTGAGAAACTGTTTTTT. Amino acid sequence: CASSYGTGFEKLFF.

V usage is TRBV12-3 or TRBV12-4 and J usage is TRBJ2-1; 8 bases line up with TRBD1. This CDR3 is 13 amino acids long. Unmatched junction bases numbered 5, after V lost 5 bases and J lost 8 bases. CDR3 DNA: TGTGCCAGCAGTCATGACAGGGGCGATGAGCAGTTCTTC. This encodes CASSHDRGDEQFF.

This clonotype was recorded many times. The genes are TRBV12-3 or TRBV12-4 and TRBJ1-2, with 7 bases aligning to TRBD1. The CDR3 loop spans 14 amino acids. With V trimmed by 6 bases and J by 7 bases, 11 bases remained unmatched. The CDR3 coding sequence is TGTGCCAGCAGCTCGAATACAGGGGCGTCTGGCTACACCTTC. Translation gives CASSSNTGASGYTF.

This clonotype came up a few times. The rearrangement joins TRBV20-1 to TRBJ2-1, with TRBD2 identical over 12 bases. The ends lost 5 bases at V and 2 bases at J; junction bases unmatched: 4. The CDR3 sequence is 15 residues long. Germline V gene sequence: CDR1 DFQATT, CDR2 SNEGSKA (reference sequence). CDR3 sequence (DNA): TGCAGTGCTGGCGGACTAGCGGGAACCTACAATGAGCAGTTCTTC. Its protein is CSAGGLAGTYNEQFF.

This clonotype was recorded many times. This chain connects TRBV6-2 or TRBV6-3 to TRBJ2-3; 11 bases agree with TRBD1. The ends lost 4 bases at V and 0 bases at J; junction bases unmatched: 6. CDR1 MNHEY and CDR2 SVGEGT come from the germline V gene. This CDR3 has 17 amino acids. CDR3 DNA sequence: TGTGCCAGCAGTTGGACAGGGGGCCTCCGAAGCACAGATACGCAGTATTTT. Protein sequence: CASSWTGGLRSTDTQYF.

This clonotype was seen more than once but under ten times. CDR3 loop: CASSVGDRGTYEQYF. CDR3 sequence (DNA): TGTGCCAGCAGCGTAGGAGACAGGGGAACCTACGAGCAGTACTTC. The chain links TRBV9 to TRBJ2-7, with 8 nucleotides matching TRBD1. Unmatched junction bases numbered 4, after V lost 0 bases and J lost 2 bases. This CDR3 is built from 15 residues. Germline CDR1 SGDLS, CDR2 YYNGEE.

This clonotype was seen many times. CDR3 bases: TGCGCCAGCAGCTTGGCGGGTTTGGGTGGGACTGAAGCTTTCTTT. This sequence encodes CASSLAGLGGTEAFF. V is TRBV5-1 and J is TRBJ1-1, with unresolved D. Trimming stripped 0 bases from V and 5 bases from J, with 14 bases between. The CDR3 has 15 amino acids. Looked up from germline, CDR1 is SGHRS and CDR2 is YFSETQ.

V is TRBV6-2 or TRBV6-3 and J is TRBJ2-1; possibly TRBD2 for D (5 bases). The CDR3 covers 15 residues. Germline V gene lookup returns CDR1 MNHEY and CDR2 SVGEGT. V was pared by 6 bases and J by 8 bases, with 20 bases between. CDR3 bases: TGTGCCAGCAGACGACGGGTCGGCAGGCGGGATGAGCAGTTCTTC. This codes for CASRRRVGRRDEQFF.

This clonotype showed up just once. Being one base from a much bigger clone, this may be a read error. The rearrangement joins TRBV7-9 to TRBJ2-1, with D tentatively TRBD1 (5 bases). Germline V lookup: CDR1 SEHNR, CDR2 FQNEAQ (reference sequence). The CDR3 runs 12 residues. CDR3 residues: CANSLDSNEQFF. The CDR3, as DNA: TGTGCCAACAGCTTAGACAGTAATGAGCAGTTCTTC. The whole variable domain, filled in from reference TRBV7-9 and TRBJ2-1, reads DTGVSQNPRHKITKRGQNVTFRCDPISEHNRLYWYRQTLGQGPEFLTYFQNEAQLEKSRLLSDRFSAERPKGSFSTLEIQRTEQGDSAMYLCANSLDSNEQFFGPGTRLTVL.

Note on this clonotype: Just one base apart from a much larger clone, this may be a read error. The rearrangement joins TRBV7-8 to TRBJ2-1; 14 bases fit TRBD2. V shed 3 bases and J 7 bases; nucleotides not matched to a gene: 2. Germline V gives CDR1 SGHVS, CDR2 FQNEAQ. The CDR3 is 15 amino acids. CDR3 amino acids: CASSFGTSGRNEQFF. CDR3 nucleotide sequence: TGTGCCAGCAGCTTCGGGACTAGCGGGAGAAATGAGCAGTTCTTC.

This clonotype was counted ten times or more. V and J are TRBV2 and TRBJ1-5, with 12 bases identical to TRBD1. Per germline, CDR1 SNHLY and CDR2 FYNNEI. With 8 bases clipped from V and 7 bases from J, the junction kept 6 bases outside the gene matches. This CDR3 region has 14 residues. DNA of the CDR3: TGTGCCAGCTCGGGACAGGGGGCATGGCAGCCCCAGCATTTT. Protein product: CASSGQGAWQPQHF.

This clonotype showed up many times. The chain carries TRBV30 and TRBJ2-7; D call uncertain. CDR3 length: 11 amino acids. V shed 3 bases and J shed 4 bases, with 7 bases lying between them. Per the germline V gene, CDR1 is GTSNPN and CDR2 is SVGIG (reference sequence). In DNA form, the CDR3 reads TGTGCCTGGAGCGTTATGTACGAGCAGTACTTC. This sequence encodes CAWSVMYEQYF.

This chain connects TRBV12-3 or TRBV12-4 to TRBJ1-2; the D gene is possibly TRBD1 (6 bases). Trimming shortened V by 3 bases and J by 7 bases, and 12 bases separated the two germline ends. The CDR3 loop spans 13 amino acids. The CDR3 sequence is CASSFEGDSGYTF. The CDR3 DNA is TGTGCCAGCAGTTTCGAGGGGGATTCTGGCTACACCTTC.

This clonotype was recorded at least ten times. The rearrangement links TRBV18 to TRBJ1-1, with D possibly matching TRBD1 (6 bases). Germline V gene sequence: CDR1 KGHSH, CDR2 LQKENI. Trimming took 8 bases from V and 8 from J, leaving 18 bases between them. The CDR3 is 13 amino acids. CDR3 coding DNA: TGTGCCAGCGCGAGGGGGTTCGGAACGGAAGCTTTCTTT. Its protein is CASARGFGTEAFF.

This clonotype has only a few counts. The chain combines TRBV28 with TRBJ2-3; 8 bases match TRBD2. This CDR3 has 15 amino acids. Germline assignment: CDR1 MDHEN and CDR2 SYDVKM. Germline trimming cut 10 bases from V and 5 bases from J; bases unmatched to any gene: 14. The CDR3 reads CATSPSGSARDTQYF. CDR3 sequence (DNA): TGTGCCACCAGCCCCAGCGGGAGCGCTCGAGATACGCAGTATTTT. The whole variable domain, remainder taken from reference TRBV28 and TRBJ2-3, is DVKVTQSSRYLVKRTGEKVFLECVQDMDHENMFWYRQDPGLGLRLIYFSYDVKMKEKGDIPEGYSVSREKKERFSLILESASTNQTSMYLCATSPSGSARDTQYFGPGTRLTVL.